These 10 T cell receptor beta chains were sequenced from one sample in a study of CD4+ T cells in melanoma. The method was immunoSEQ multiplex PCR; TCRdb's version includes in-frame clones alone and lacks a portion of them. The data contain 90,000 to 130,000 clones, about 90% of them singletons. Input material: peripheral blood. Receptors were obtained from a human donor with melanoma.

The chain recombines TRBV19 with TRBJ2-1, with TRBD2 identical over 13 bases. CDR3 length: 14 amino acids. Germline lookup yields CDR1 LNHDA and CDR2 SQIVND (reference sequence). V shed 9 bases, J shed 10 bases, and the junction held 9 bases outside the gene matches. CDR3 nucleotide sequence: TGTGCCAGCACACTAGCGGGGGGGCCAAGAGAGCAGTTCTTC. This translates into CASTLAGGPREQFF.

As for this clone: One end of the junction varies from germline; a read error may be responsible. The chain combines TRBV2 with TRBJ2-6; D is unresolved. Germline V CDR1 and CDR2: SNHLY, FYNNEI. This CDR3 has 16 residues. DNA of the CDR3: TGTGCCAGCATAATCCAAATTCGCTCTGGTGCCAACGTCCTGACTTTC. Translating it yields CASIIQIRSGANVLTF.

The chain couples TRBV27 to TRBJ1-1; the D is unclear. Germline V gives CDR1 MNHEY, CDR2 SMNVEV (reference sequence). Trimming left V 3 bases short and J 5 bases short, with 10 bases between. The CDR3 sequence is 13 residues long. CDR3 nucleotides: TGTGCCAGCAGTTTTTATGGAGGGACTGAAGCTTTCTTT. This translates into CASSFYGGTEAFF.

The genes are TRBV6-6 and TRBJ1-6, with TRBD1 matching 7 bases. Germline CDR1 and CDR2: MNHNY and SVGAGI (reference sequence). CDR3 size: 15 residues. With 0 bases clipped from V and 9 bases from J, the junction kept 5 bases outside the gene matches. CDR3 in amino acids: CASSYSPEGASPLHF. In nucleotides, the CDR3 is TGTGCCAGCAGTTACTCGCCCGAGGGGGCTTCACCCCTCCACTTT.

V usage is TRBV29-1 and J usage is TRBJ2-3; 7 bases map to TRBD1. The CDR3 loop spans 14 amino acids. Trimming removed 4 bases from V and 1 base from J; junction bases left unmatched: 5. Germline CDR1 SQVTM, CDR2 ANQGSEA. The CDR3, as DNA: TGCAGCGTTGGGACAGGCTCGGGCACAGATACGCAGTATTTT. The encoded protein is CSVGTGSGTDTQYF.

V gene TRBV9 combines with J gene TRBJ2-7; D is perhaps TRBD2 (6 bases). This CDR3 is built from 14 residues. The V and J ends lost 3 bases and 5 bases respectively, with 15 bases between them. CDR1 is SGDLS and CDR2 is YYNGEE in the germline V gene. CDR3 residues: CASSDPLRDHEQYF. The CDR3 nucleotides read TGTGCCAGCAGCGACCCTCTGCGGGACCACGAGCAGTACTTC.

The J gene is TRBJ2-7, the V gene TRBV5-1; D not resolved. The V end lost 6 bases, the J end lost 3 bases, and 13 bases lay between the germline ends. Germline values: CDR1 SGHRS, CDR2 YFSETQ. The CDR3 extends over 13 amino acids. The CDR3 is CASKLDLFYEQYF. The CDR3 DNA sequence: TGCGCCAGCAAACTCGACCTATTCTACGAGCAGTACTTC.

This chain connects TRBV29-1 to TRBJ2-3, with 9 positions matching TRBD2. The CDR3 extends over 14 amino acids. V lost 4 bases and J lost 3; bases outside the gene matches: 5. Germline CDR1 reads SQVTM; CDR2 reads ANQGSEA. The CDR3 here is CSVGSGLATDTQYF. In nucleotides, the CDR3 is TGCAGCGTTGGGTCAGGACTAGCGACAGATACGCAGTATTTT.

The chain employs TRBV11-2 and TRBJ2-1; D remains unclear. The V end was cut by 5 bases, the J end by 8 bases, with 7 bases between. The CDR3 totals 11 residues. The germline V gene encodes CDR1 SGHAT and CDR2 FQNNGV. The CDR3, as DNA: TGTGCCAGCAGCCCCCGAGATGAGCAGTTCTTC. Its translation is CASSPRDEQFF. Full variable domain (rest looked up from reference TRBV11-2 and TRBJ2-1): EAGVAQSPRYKIIEKRQSVAFWCNPISGHATLYWYQQILGQGPKLLIQFQNNGVVDDSQLPKDRFSAERLKGVDSTLKIQPAKLEDSAVYLCASSPRDEQFFGPGTRLTVL.

V and J are TRBV5-1 and TRBJ2-7; possible D gene TRBD2, 6 bases. V was clipped by 4 bases and J by 6 bases, with 11 bases between them. The germline V gene encodes CDR1 SGHRS and CDR2 YFSETQ. The CDR3 spans 12 residues. The CDR3: CASSGGTREQYF. CDR3 nucleotide sequence: TGCGCCAGCAGCGGGGGGACGCGCGAGCAGTACTTC. Using reference TRBV5-1 and TRBJ2-7 for the parts outside the CDR3, the full variable domain is KAGVTQTPRYLIKTRGQQVTLSCSPISGHRSVSWYQQTPGQGLQFLFEYFSETQRNKGNFPGRFSGRQFSNSRSEMNVSTLELGDSALYLCASSGGTREQYFGPGTRLTVT.